This T cell receptor beta chain was sequenced for a study of cytomegalovirus exposure and HLA in healthy donors. Trimming left V 2 bases short and J 7 bases short, with 12 bases between. CDR1 and CDR2 (germline): MNHEY, SVGAGI. This CDR3 has 14 residues. The PCR made use of 60 Vbeta and 13 Jbeta primers. Some clones are missing from TCRdb's copy, which holds only in-frame ones; the method was immunoSEQ multiplex PCR. The sample carries over 100,000 clones, 70% to 75% recorded once. Sequencing was done on a sample of PBMCs. The receptor's source is a woman between 40 and 55 years old in good health and CMV-seropositive. The rearrangement links TRBV6-5 to TRBJ2-1, with D possibly being TRBD2 (5 bases). CDR3 residues: CASSYVDYRNEQFF. As DNA, the CDR3 is TGTGCCAGCAGTTACGTCGACTATAGGAATGAGCAGTTCTTC.